Listed below are T cell receptor beta chains from one sample, sequenced in a study of Graves' ophthalmopathy and Graves' hyperthyroidism. TCRdb redid the calling of the multiplex PCR reads with MiXCR, one entry per CDR3 protein. The sample lists about 740,000 distinct CDR3 sequences, approximately 40% occurring once. Sequencing was carried out using peripheral blood. Receptors were obtained from an adult man with Graves' ophthalmopathy. The CDR3 runs from the conserved cysteine through the conserved F or W. Fields, in order: clone size, D gene, J gene, V gene, CDR3 length, CDR3 protein, CDR3 DNA. D genes are given only for firm matches. Expanded clones are given a class, and other clones once, few, many or no size at all.

>few|TRBD2|TRBJ2-5|TRBV20-1|15
CSALRGSGGGETQYF
TGCAGTGCCCTGCGGGGTAGCGGGGGAGGAGAGACCCAGTACTTC
>-|-|TRBJ2-6|TRBV10-3|17
CASSMPGWNSGANVLTF
TGTGCCAGTAGTATGCCCGGGTGGAACTCTGGGGCCAACGTCCTGACTTTC
>once|-|TRBJ1-2|TRBV20-1|13
CSARADLTGGYTF
TGCAGTGCTAGGGCAGACTTAACCGGTGGCTACACCTTC
>many|TRBD1|TRBJ1-6|TRBV10-3|17
CAISEGQGSTDNSPLHF
TGTGCCATCAGTGAAGGACAGGGTAGCACAGATAATTCACCCCTCCACTTT
>few|TRBD1|TRBJ1-5|TRBV7-9|17
CASSLKGDRGGNQPQHF
TGTGCCAGCAGCTTAAAAGGGGACAGGGGTGGCAATCAGCCCCAGCATTTT
>-|TRBD1|TRBJ1-5|TRBV25-1|17
CASSALSGTGFGQPQHF
TGTGCCAGCAGTGCCCTGTCCGGGACAGGGTTCGGTCAGCCCCAGCATTTT
>many|-|TRBJ2-7|TRBV7-7|14
CASSPSDRPYEQYF
TGTGCTAGCAGCCCTTCGGACCGCCCCTACGAGCAGTACTTC
>-|-|TRBJ1-1|TRBV10-3|15
CASSLTQGMNTEAFF
TGTGCCAGCAGTTTAACCCAGGGGATGAACACTGAAGCTTTCTTT
>once|-|TRBJ2-5|TRBV29-1|9
CSLVETQYF
TGCAGCTTAGTCGAGACCCAGTACTTC
>few|TRBD1|TRBJ1-2|TRBV6-5|14
CASSQDRGRAGYTF
TGTGCCAGCAGCCAGGACAGGGGGCGCGCGGGCTACACCTTC
>-|-|TRBJ2-5|TRBV2|14
CASSFPRGRSTQYF
TGTGCCAGCAGTTTTCCCCGGGGCAGGTCGACCCAGTACTTC
>few|-|TRBJ1-4|TRBV9|15
CASSASGEPNEKLFF
TGTGCCAGCAGCGCGTCCGGGGAACCGAATGAAAAACTGTTTTTT
>many|TRBD1|TRBJ2-7|TRBV2|12
CASSGTGYEQYF
TGTGCCAGCAGCGGGACAGGGTACGAGCAGTACTTC
>-|TRBD2|TRBJ2-5|TRBV6-6|16
CASSPQVAGAQETQYF
TGTGCCAGCAGCCCCCAGGTAGCGGGAGCACAAGAGACCCAGTACTTC
>-|TRBD1|TRBJ1-4|TRBV10-3|14
CASSTTGRAEKLFF
TGTGCCAGCAGCACGACAGGGAGGGCTGAAAAACTGTTTTTT
>-|TRBD1|TRBJ1-5|TRBV6-1|15
CASSGQGTSNQPQHF
TGTGCCAGCAGTGGACAGGGGACTAGCAATCAGCCCCAGCATTTT
>many|-|TRBJ1-2|TRBV19|13
CASSMTGDGGYTF
TGTGCCAGTAGTATGACGGGGGATGGTGGCTACACCTTC
>few|-|TRBJ1-6|TRBV10-3|14
CASSYAIARSPLHF
TGTGCCAGCAGTTACGCCATAGCACGATCACCCCTCCACTTT
>-|-|TRBJ1-2|TRBV11-2|14
CASSHPGALYGYTF
TGTGCCAGCAGCCACCCAGGGGCTCTCTATGGCTACACCTTC
>few|TRBD2|TRBJ2-5|TRBV15|16
CATSPGTSGRRETQYF
TGTGCCACCAGCCCTGGAACTAGCGGGAGACGGGAGACCCAGTACTTC